This T cell receptor beta chain is from a study of T cells in Graves' hyperthyroidism and ophthalmopathy. Turning to the study itself: The authors collected peripheral blood at initial diagnosis, before any treatment.

Amplified regions were TCR beta CDR3 sequences from RNA transcripts. Researchers ran a first-round RT-PCR on the TCR CDR3 using the HTBI primer set. TCRdb reanalysed the multiplex PCR reads using MiXCR and keeps one entry per CDR3 protein. Among under 500,000 distinct CDR3 sequences listed, around an eighth were seen once. This clonotype has a count of ten or more. Its antigen remains unknown. Study results and limitations: Ophthalmopathy was predicted by the model a median of roughly 6.6 months ahead of onset.

Inclusion characteristics of ophthalmopathy patients comprised a Clinical Activity Score of at least 3, a NOSPECS grade of at least 4, and duration under 3 months. In making diagnoses, clinical symptoms, serum thyroxine and TRAb, thyroid ultrasound and orbital computed tomography were all used. CDR3 length equals 13 residues. The V end lost 6 bases, the J end lost 7 bases, and 15 bases lay between the germline ends. CDR1 is LGHDT and CDR2 is YNNKEL in the germline V gene (reference sequence). The receptor's source is a man aged 45-65 years with Graves' ophthalmopathy. Sequencing input: blood. The chain links TRBV3-1 to TRBJ1-1; possible D gene TRBD1, 6 bases. CDR3 loop: CASRAGSRGEAFF. CDR3 nucleotides: TGTGCCAGCAGGGCAGGGTCCAGGGGTGAAGCTTTCTTT.